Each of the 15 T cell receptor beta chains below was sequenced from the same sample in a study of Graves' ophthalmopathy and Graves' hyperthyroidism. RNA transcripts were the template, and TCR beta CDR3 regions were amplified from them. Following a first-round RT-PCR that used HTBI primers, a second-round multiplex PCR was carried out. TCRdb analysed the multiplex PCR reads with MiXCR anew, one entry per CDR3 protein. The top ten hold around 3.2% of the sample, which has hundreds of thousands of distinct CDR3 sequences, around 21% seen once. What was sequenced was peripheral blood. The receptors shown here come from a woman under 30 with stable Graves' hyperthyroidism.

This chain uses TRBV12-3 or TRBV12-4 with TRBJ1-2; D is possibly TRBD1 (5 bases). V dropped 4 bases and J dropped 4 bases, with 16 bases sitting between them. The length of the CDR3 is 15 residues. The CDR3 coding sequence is TGTGCCAGCAGTTCCAGTTTCGGGACGGGCTATGGCTACACCTTC. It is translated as CASSSSFGTGYGYTF.

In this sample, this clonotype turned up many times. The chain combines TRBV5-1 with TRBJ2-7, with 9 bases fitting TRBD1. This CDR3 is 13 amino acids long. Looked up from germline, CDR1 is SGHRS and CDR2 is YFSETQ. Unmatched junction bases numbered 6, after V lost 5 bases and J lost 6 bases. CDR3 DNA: TGCGCCAGCAGTCGGGACAGGGCGACCGAGCAGTACTTC. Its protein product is CASSRDRATEQYF.

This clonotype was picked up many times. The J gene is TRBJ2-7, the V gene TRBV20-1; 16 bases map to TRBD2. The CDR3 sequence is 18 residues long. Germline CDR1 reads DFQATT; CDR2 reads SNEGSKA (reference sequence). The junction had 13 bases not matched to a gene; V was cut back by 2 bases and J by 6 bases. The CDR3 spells CSARPLIGTSGRAGEQYF. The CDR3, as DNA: TGCAGTGCTAGACCCCTAATCGGGACTAGCGGGAGGGCAGGCGAGCAGTACTTC.

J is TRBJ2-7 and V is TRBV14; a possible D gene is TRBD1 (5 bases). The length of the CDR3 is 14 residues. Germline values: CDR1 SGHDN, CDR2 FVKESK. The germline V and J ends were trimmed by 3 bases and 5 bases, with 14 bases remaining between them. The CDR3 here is CASSHRGRVDEQYF. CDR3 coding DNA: TGTGCCAGCAGCCACCGAGGCAGGGTAGACGAGCAGTACTTC.

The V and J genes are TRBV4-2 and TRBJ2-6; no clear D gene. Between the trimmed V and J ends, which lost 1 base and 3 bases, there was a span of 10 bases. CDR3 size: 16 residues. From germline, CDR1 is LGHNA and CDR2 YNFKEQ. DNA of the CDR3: TGTGCCAGCAGCCAAGGCGGACCTCTTGGGGCCAACGTCCTGACTTTC. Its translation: CASSQGGPLGANVLTF.

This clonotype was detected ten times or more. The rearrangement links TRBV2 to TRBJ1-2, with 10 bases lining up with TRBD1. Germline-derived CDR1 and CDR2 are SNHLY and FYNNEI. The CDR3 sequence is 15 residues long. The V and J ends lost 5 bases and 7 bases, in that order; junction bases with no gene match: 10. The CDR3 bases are TGTGCCAGCAGTCCGACAGGGGGCATTTATAGTGGCTACACCTTC. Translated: CASSPTGGIYSGYTF. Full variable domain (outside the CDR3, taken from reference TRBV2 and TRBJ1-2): EPEVTQTPSHQVTQMGQEVILRCVPISNHLYFYWYRQILGQKVEFLVSFYNNEISEKSEIFDDQFSVERPDGSNFTLKIRSTKLEDSAMYFCASSPTGGIYSGYTFGSGTRLTVV.

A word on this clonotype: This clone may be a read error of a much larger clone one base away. CDR3 nucleotides: TGTGCCAGCAGTTCTTTTAGCGGGAATCTCGAGCGGTACTTC. Translated, it gives CASSSFSGNLERYF. This chain connects TRBV28 to TRBJ2-7; 8 bases align to TRBD2. The CDR3 consists of 14 residues. CDR1 is MDHEN, CDR2 SYDVKM, per germline.

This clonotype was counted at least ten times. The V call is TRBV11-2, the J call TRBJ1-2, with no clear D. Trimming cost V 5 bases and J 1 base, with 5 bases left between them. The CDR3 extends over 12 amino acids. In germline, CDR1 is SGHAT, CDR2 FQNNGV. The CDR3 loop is CASSPYNYGYTF. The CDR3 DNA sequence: TGTGCCAGCAGCCCTTATAACTATGGCTACACCTTC.

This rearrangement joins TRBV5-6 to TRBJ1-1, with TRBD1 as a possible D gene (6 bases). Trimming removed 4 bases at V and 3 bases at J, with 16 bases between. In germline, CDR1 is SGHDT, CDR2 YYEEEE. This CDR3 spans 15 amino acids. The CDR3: CASSPEPTGYTEAFF. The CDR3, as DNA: TGTGCCAGCAGCCCTGAACCCACAGGGTACACTGAAGCTTTCTTT.

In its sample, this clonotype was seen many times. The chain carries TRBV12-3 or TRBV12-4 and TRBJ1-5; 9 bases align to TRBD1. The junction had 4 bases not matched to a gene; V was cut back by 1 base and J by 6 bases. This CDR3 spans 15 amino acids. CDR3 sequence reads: CASSLGDRVGQPQHF. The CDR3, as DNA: TGTGCCAGCAGTTTAGGGGACAGGGTAGGTCAGCCCCAGCATTTT.

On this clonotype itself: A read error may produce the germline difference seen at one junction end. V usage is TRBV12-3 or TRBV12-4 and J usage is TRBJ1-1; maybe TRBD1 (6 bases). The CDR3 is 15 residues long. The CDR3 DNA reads TGTGCCAGCAGCGACAGGCGCCGAGGGGCCACTGATGCTTTCTTT. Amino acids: CASSDRRRGATDAFF.

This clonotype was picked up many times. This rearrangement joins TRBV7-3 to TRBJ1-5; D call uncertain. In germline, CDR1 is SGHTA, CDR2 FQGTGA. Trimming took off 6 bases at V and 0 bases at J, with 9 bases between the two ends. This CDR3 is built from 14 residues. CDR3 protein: CASRPLNSNQPQHF. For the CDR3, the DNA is TGTGCCAGCAGACCCCTCAATAGCAATCAGCCCCAGCATTTT.

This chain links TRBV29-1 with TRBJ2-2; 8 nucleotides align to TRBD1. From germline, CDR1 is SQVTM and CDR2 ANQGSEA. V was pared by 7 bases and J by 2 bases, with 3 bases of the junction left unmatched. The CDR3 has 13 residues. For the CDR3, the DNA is TGCAGCGGGGGACAGGAAAACACCGGGGAGCTGTTTTTT. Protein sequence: CSGGQENTGELFF.

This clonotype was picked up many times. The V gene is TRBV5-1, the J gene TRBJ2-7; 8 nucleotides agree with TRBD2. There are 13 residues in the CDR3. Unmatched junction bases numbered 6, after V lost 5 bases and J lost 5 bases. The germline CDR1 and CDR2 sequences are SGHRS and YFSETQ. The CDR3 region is CASRPAGDNEQYF. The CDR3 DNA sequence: TGCGCCAGCAGACCAGCGGGAGACAACGAGCAGTACTTC.

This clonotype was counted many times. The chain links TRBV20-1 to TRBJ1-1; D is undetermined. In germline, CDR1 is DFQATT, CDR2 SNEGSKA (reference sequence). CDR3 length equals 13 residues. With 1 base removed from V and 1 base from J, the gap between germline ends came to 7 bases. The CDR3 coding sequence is TGCAGTGCTAGAGTGACTACGAACACTGAAGCTTTCTTT. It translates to CSARVTTNTEAFF.